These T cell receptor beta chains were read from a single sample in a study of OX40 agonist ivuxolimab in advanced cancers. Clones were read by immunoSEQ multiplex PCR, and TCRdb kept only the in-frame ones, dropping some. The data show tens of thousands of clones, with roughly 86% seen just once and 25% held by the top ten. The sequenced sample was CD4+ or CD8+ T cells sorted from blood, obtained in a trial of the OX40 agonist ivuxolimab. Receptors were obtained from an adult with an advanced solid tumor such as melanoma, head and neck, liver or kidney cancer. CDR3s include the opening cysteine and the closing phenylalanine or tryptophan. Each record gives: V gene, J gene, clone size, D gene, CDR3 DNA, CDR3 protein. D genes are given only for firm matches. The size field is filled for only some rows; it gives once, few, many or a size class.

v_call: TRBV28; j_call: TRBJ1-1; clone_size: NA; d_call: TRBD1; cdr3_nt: TGTGCCAGCAGTGGGACAGTTAACACTGAAGCTTTCTTT; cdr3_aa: CASSGTVNTEAFF
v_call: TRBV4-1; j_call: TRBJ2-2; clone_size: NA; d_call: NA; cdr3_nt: TGCGCCAGCAGTGAAACCGGGGAGCTGTTTTTT; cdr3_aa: CASSETGELFF
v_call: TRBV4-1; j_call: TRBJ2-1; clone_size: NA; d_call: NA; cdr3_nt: TGCGCCAGCAGCCACAGGGGTGAGCAGTTCTTC; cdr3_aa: CASSHRGEQFF
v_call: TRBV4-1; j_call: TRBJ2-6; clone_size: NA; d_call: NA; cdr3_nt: TGCGCCAGCAGCCCTCAAGGGAGGCAGAGCTCTGGGGCCAACGTCCTGACTTTC; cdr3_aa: CASSPQGRQSSGANVLTF
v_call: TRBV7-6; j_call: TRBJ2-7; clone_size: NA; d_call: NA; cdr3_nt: TGTGCCAGCAGCCCCCAGGACAGCCCAAATCTGTTCGAGCAGTACTTC; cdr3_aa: CASSPQDSPNLFEQYF
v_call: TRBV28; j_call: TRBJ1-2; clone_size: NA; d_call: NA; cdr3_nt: TGTGCCAGCAGTTTGGTAGGGGGTAACTATGGCTACACCTTC; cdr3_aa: CASSLVGGNYGYTF
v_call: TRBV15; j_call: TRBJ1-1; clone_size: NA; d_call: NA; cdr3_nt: TGTGCCACCAGCAGGGAAGACCTGAACACTGAAGCTTTCTTT; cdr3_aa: CATSREDLNTEAFF
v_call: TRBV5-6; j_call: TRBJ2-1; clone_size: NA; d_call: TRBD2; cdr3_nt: TGTGCCAGCAGCTTGGTAAAATTGGCGGGAGGAAATGAGCAGTTCTTC; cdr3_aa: CASSLVKLAGGNEQFF
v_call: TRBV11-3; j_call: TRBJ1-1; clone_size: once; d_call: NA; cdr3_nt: TGTGCCAGCAGCTTAGGGGCCCTAGGACAACTTAACACTGAAGCTTTCTTT; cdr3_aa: CASSLGALGQLNTEAFF
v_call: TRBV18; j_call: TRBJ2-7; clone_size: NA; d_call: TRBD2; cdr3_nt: TGTGCCAGCTCACCGCCGACTAGCGGGAGATACTACGAGCAGTACTTC; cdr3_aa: CASSPPTSGRYYEQYF
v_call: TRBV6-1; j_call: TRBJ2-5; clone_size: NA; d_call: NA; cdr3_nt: TGTGCCAGCAGTGACTTTGAGCAAGAGACCCAGTACTTC; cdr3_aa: CASSDFEQETQYF
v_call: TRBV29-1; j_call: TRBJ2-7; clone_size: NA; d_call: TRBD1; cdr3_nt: TGCAGCGTTGAAACCGGGACAGGTGTCTACGAGCAGTACTTC; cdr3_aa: CSVETGTGVYEQYF
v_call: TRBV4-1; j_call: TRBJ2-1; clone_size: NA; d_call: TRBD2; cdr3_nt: TGCGCCAGCAGCCAAGGACTAGCGGGAGCAGGTGAGCAGTTCTTC; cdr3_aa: CASSQGLAGAGEQFF
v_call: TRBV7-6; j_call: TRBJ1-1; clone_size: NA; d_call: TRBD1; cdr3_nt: TGTGCCAGCAGCTTAGAGTGGGGGCAGGGGGATGATGAAGCTTTCTTT; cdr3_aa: CASSLEWGQGDDEAFF
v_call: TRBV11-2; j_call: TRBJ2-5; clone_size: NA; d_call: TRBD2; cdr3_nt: TGTGCCAGCAGCCCGGGACTAGCGGGAGGGCCGGAGACCCAGTACTTC; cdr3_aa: CASSPGLAGGPETQYF
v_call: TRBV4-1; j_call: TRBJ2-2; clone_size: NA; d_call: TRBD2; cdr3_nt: TGCGCCAGCAGCCCCTTCTCGGGGAGGGAGAACACCGGGGAGCTGTTTTTT; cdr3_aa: CASSPFSGRENTGELFF
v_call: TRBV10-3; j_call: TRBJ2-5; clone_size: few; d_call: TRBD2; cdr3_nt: TGTGCCATCAGTGAGTTTCCTACTAGCGGGCCACAAGAGACCCAGTACTTC; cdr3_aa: CAISEFPTSGPQETQYF
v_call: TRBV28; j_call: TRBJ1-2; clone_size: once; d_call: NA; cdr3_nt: TGTGCCAGCAGTTTATTCAACGGGGGGCTGGATGGCTACACCTTC; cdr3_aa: CASSLFNGGLDGYTF
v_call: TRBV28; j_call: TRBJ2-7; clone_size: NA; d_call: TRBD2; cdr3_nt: TGTGCCAGCAGTTCCCGCTCAAAAGCGGGAAACTACGAGCAGTACTTC; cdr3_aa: CASSSRSKAGNYEQYF
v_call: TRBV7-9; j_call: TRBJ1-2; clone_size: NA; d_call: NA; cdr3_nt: TGTGCCAGCAGTCCTTATGGGTCCTATGGCTACACCTTC; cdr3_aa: CASSPYGSYGYTF
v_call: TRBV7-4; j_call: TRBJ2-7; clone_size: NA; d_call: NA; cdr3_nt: TGTCAGACTAGTCGTGTGCCCTACGAGCAGTACTTC; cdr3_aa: CQTSRVPYEQYF
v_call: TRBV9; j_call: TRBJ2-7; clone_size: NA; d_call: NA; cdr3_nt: TGTGCCAGCAGCGAAGGGACCGCCACCCTCGACGAGCAGTACTTC; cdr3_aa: CASSEGTATLDEQYF
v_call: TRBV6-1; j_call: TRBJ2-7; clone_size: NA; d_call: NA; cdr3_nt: TGTGCCAGCAGTGCGGGACATTATTCCTACGAGCAGTACTTC; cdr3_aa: CASSAGHYSYEQYF
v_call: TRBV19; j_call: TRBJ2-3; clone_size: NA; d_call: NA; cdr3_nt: TGTGCCAGCAAGGGGGTATTAGATACGCAGTATTTT; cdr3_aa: CASKGVLDTQYF
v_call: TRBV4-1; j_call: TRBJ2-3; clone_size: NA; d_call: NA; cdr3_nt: TGCGCCAGCAGCCTCAGAGGGGGTGGAACGAGTGATACGCAGTATTTT; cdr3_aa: CASSLRGGGTSDTQYF
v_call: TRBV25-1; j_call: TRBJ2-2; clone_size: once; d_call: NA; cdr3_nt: TGTGCCAGCAGTGAACAGGGTTACACCGGGGAGCTGTTTTTT; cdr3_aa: CASSEQGYTGELFF
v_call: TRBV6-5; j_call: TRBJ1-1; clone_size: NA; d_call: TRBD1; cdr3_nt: TGTGCCAGCAGTTACTATTCGACAGGGATAAACACTGAAGCTTTCTTT; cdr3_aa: CASSYYSTGINTEAFF
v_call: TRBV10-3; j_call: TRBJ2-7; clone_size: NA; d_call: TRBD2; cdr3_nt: TGTGCCATCAGTGATCCTGCGGGAGGGGTCAACTATTACGAGCAGTACTTC; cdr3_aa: CAISDPAGGVNYYEQYF
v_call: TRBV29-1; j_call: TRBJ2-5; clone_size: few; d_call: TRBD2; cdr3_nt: TGCAGCGTTGTATTAGCGGGAGGGAGCCAAGAGACCCAGTACTTC; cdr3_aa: CSVVLAGGSQETQYF
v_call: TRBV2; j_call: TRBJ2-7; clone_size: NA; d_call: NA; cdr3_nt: TGTGCCAGCAGCGGTAGGGGGGTTTTCTACGAGCAGTACTTC; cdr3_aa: CASSGRGVFYEQYF
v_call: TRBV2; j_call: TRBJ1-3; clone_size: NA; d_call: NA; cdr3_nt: TGTGCCAGCAGTGATTTATCGGTCTCTGGAAACACCATATATTTT; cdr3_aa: CASSDLSVSGNTIYF
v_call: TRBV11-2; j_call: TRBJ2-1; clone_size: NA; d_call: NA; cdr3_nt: TGTGCCAGCAGCTTAGCCGCGCCCTATGAGCAGTTCTTC; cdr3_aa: CASSLAAPYEQFF
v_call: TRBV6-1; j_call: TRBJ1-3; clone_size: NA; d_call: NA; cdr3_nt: TGTGCCAGCAGTGAAAAACCTGACTCTGGAAACACCATATATTTT; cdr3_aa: CASSEKPDSGNTIYF
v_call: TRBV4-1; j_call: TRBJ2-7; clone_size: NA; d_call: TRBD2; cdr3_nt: TGCGCCAGCAGCCAAGGACTAGCGGGACCCTACGAGCAGTACTTC; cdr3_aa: CASSQGLAGPYEQYF
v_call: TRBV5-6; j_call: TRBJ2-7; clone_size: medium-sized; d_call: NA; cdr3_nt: TGTGCCAGCAGCTTGGTTTCTAGTTACGAGCAGTACTTC; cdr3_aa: CASSLVSSYEQYF
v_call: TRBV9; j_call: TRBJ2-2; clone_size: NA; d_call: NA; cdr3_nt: TGTGCCAGCAGCGTAGTGGGACTGCCTTATCCAGGGGAGCTGTTTTTT; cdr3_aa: CASSVVGLPYPGELFF
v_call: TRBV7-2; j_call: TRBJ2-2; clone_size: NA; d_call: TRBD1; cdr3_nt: TGTGCCAGCAGCTCGACAGGGACCGGGGAGCTGTTTTTT; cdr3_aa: CASSSTGTGELFF
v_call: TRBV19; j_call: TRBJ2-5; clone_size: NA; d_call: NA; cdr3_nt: TGTGCCAGTAGTACAGGCCTACAGGGTCCCCAAGAGACCCAGTACTTC; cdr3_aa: CASSTGLQGPQETQYF
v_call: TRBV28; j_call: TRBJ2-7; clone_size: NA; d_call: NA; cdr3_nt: TGTGCCAGCAGTTTAGCGGGTGACAACCACGCCTACGAGCAGTACTTC; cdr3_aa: CASSLAGDNHAYEQYF
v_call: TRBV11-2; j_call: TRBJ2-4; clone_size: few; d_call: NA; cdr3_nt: TGTGCCAGCAGCTCTTCACACGGGGCTGCGCAGGGTATTCAGTACTTC; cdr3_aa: CASSSSHGAAQGIQYF
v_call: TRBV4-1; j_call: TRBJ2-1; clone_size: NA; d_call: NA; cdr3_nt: TGCGCCAGCAGCCAAGGGGGAGGATACAATGAGCAGTTCTTC; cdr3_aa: CASSQGGGYNEQFF
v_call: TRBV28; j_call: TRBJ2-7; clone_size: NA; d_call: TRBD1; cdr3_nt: TGTGCCAGCAGTTTATTTCAGGGGGCGGTTTACGAGCAGTACTTC; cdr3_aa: CASSLFQGAVYEQYF
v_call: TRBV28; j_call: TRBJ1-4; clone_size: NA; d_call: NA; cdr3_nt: TGTGCCAGCACCCCTCTTCCGGGGGTTAATGAAAAACTGTTTTTT; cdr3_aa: CASTPLPGVNEKLFF
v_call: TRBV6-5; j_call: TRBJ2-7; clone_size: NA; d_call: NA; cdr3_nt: TGTGCCAGCACCCTGACACAGACCTACGAGCAGTACTTC; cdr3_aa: CASTLTQTYEQYF
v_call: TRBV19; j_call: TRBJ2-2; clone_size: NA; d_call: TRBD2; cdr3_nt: TGTGCCAGTAGTATAGAGGAAGGGACTAGCGGCACCGGGGAGCTGTTTTTT; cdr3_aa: CASSIEEGTSGTGELFF
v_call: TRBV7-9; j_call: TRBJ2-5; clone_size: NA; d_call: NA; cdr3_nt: TGTGCCAGCGGAGGGGGGCCCGAGACCCAGTACTTC; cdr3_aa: CASGGGPETQYF
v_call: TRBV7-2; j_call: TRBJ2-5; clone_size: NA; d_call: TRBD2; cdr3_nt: TGTGCCAGCAGCTTAGCGGGACTAGCCCAAGAGACCCAGTACTTC; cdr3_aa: CASSLAGLAQETQYF
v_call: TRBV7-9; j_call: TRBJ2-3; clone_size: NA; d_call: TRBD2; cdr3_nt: TGTGCCAGCAGCTCCCCTAGCGGGAGCGGATCAGATACGCAGTATTTT; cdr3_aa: CASSSPSGSGSDTQYF
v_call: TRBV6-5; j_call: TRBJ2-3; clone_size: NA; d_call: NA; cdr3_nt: TGTGCCAGCAGTTACTCTCGGGGGGATACGCAGTATTTT; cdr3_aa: CASSYSRGDTQYF
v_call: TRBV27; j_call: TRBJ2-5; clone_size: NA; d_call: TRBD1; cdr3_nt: TGTGCCAGCAGTCCCAACCAATTCCCCGGGACAGGGGGTAGGGAAGAGACCCAGTACTTC; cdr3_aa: CASSPNQFPGTGGREETQYF
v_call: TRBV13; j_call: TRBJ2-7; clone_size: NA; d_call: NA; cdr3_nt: TGTGCCAGCAGTCAGACAGGCAGCTACGAGCAGTACTTC; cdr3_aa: CASSQTGSYEQYF
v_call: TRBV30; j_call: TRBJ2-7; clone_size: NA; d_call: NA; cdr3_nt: TGTGCCTGGAGTGGGGCCTACGAGCAGTACTTC; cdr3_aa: CAWSGAYEQYF
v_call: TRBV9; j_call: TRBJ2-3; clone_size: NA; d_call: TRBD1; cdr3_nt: TGTGCCAGCAGCGTAGGGACAGGGCTCAGCACAGATACGCAGTATTTT; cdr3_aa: CASSVGTGLSTDTQYF
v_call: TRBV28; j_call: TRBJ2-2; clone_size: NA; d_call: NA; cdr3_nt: TGTGCCAGCAGGAACACGGAAGTGGCGTGGGAGCTGTTTTTT; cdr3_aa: CASRNTEVAWELFF